This note documents a single TCR beta chain sequence. This entry comes from a study of shared clonotypes between healthy human individuals. Unsorted PBMC contributed 250 to 350 ng DNA, 25,000 to 35,000 T cell genomes, to each replicate PCR. The data were produced by immunoSEQ multiplex PCR, yet TCRdb's version contains in-frame clones alone and is incomplete. The sample carries 400,000 to 500,000 clones, around 80% recorded once. The germline V and J ends were trimmed by 4 bases and 1 base, with 12 bases remaining between them. The CDR3 is made up of 16 amino acids. In germline, CDR1 is SGHRS, CDR2 YFSETQ.

The rearrangement links TRBV5-1 to TRBJ2-6; tentatively, D is TRBD2 (6 bases). The material sequenced was PBMCs. The TCR originated in a woman aged 40 to 55 in good health. Some clones in this sample may be carry-over from other donors' samples. In nucleotides, the CDR3 is TGCGCCAGCAGCCCCCGGGAGCAATCTGGGGCCAACGTCCTGACTTTC. Residues: CASSPREQSGANVLTF.